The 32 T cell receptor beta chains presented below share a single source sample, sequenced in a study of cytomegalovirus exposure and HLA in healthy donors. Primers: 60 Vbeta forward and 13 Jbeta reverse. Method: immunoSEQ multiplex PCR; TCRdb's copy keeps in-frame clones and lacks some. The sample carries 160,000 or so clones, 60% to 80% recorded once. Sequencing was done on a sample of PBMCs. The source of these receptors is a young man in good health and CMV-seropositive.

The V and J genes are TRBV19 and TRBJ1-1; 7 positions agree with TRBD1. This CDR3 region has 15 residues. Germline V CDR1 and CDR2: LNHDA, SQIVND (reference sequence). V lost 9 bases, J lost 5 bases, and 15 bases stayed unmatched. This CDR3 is CARGEQGTLLTEAFF. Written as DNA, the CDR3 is TGTGCCAGGGGAGAACAGGGGACGCTTTTAACTGAAGCTTTCTTT.

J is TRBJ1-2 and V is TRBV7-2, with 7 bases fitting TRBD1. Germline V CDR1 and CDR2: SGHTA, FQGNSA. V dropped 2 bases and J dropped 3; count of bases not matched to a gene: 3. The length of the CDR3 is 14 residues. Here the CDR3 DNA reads TGTGCCAGCAGCTTATCCGGGACAGACTATGGCTACACCTTC. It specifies CASSLSGTDYGYTF.

DNA for the CDR3: TGTGCCAGCAGCCCGGAGGTACCCCCGGGGAACACCGGGGAGCTGTTTTTT. This encodes CASSPEVPPGNTGELFF. The chain combines TRBV5-4 with TRBJ2-2; D possibly corresponds to TRBD2 (5 bases). Germline V CDR1 and CDR2: SGHNT, YYREEE (reference sequence). Trimming stripped 4 bases from V and 1 base from J, with 17 bases between. This CDR3 contains 17 residues. Full variable domain (remainder filled in from reference TRBV5-4 and TRBJ2-2): ETGVTQSPTHLIKTRGQQVTLRCSSQSGHNTVSWYQQALGQGPQFIFQYYREEENGRGNFPPRFSGLQFPNYSSELNVNALELDDSALYLCASSPEVPPGNTGELFFGEGSRLTVL.

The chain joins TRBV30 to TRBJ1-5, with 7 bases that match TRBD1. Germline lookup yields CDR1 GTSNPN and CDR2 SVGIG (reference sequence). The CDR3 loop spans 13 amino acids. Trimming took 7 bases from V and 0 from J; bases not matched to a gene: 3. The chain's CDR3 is CAYRQGSNQPQHF. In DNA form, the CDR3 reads TGTGCCTACCGACAGGGTAGCAATCAGCCCCAGCATTTT.

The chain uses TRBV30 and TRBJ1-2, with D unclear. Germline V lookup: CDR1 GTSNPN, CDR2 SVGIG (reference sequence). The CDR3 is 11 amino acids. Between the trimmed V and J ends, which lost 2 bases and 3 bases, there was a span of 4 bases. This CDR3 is CAWSSHYGYTF. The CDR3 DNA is TGTGCCTGGAGTTCTCACTATGGCTACACCTTC.

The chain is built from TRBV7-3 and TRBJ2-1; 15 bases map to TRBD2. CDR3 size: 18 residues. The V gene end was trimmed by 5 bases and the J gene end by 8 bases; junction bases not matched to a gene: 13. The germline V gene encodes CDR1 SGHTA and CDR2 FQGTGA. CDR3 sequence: CASSLYRTSGGAGDEQFF. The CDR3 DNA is TGTGCCAGCAGCCTATACCGGACTAGCGGGGGGGCAGGGGATGAGCAGTTCTTC.

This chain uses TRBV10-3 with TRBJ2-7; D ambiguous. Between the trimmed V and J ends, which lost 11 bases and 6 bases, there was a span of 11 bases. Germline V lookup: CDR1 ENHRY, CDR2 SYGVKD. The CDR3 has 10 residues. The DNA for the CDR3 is TGTGCCCCTAGACCGGCCGAGCAGTACTTC. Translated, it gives CAPRPAEQYF.

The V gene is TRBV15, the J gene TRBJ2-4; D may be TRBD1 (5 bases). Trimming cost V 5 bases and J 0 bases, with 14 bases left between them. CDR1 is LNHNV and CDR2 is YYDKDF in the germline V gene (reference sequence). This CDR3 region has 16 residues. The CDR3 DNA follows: TGTGCCACCAGCTCACGGACACTCCTAGCCAAAAACATTCAGTACTTC. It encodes CATSSRTLLAKNIQYF.

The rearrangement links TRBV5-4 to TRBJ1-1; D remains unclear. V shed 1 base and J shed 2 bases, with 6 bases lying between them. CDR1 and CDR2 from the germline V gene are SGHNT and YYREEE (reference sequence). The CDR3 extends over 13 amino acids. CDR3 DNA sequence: TGTGCCAGCAGCTTGAACAGAAACACTGAAGCTTTCTTT. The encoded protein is CASSLNRNTEAFF.

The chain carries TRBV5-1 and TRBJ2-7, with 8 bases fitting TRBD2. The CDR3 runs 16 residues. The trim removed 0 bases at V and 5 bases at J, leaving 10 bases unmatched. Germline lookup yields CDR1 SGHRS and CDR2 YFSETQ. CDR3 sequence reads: CASSLGSSGLGDEQYF. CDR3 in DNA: TGCGCCAGCAGCTTGGGGTCTAGCGGGTTGGGGGACGAGCAGTACTTC.

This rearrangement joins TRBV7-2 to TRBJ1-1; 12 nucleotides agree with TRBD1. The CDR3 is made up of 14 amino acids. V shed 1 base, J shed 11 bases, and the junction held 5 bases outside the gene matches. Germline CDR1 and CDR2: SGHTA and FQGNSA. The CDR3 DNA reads TGTGCCAGCAGCTTAGGGGGACAGGGGGCGGTCGCTTTCTTT. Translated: CASSLGGQGAVAFF. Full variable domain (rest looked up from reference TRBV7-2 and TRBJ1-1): GAGVSQSPSNKVTEKGKDVELRCDPISGHTALYWYRQSLGQGLEFLIYFQGNSAPDKSGLPSDRFSAERTGGSVSTLTIQRTQQEDSAVYLCASSLGGQGAVAFFGQGTRLTVV.

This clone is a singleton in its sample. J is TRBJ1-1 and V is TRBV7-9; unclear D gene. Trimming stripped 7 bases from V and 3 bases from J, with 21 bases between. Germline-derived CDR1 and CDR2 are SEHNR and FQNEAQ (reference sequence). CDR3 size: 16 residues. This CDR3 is CASIPGRLGGDTEAFF. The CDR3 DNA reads TGTGCCAGCATCCCCGGGAGATTAGGTGGGGACACTGAAGCTTTCTTT.

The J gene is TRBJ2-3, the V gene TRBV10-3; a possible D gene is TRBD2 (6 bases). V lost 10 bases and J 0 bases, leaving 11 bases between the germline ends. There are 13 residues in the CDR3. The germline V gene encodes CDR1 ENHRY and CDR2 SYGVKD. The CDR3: CASRGSSTDTQYF. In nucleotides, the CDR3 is TGTGCCAGCCGGGGGTCTAGCACAGATACGCAGTATTTT.

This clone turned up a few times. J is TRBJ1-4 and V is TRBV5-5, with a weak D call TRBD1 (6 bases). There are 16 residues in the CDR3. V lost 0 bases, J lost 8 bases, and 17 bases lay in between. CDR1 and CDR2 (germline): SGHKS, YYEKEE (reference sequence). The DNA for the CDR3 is TGTGCCAGCAGCTTGGCCTGGGGGACAAAGATCGAAAAACTGTTTTTT. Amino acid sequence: CASSLAWGTKIEKLFF.

The CDR3 loop reads CASSAGLDQPQHF. DNA for the CDR3: TGTGCCAGCAGTGCAGGGCTGGATCAGCCCCAGCATTTT. The chain has TRBV27 and TRBJ1-5; a weak D match, TRBD1 (5 bases). CDR3 size: 13 residues. Germline CDR1 and CDR2: MNHEY and SMNVEV (reference sequence). Trimming took off 5 bases at V and 5 bases at J, with 10 bases between the two ends.

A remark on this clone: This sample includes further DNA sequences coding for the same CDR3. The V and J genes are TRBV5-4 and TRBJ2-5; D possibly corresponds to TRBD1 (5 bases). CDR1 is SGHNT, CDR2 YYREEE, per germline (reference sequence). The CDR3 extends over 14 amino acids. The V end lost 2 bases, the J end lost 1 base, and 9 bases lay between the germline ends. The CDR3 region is CASSLGQAQETQYF. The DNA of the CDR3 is TGTGCCAGCAGCTTAGGACAAGCCCAAGAGACCCAGTACTTC.

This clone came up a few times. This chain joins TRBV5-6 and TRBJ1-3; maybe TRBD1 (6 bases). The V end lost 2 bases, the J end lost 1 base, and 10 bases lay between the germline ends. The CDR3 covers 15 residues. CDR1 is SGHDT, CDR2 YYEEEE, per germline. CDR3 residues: CASSLTGNSGNTIYF. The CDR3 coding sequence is TGTGCCAGCAGCTTAACAGGGAATTCTGGAAACACCATATATTTT.

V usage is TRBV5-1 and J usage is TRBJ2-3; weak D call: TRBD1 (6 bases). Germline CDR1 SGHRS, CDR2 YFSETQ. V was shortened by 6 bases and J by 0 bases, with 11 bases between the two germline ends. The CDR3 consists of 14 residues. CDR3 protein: CASKVGTSTDTQYF. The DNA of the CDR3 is TGCGCCAGCAAAGTGGGGACAAGCACAGATACGCAGTATTTT.

CDR3 protein: CASGKPLTGARQPQHF. The CDR3 bases are TGTGCCAGCGGAAAGCCCCTCACAGGGGCCAGGCAGCCCCAGCATTTT. V usage is TRBV28 and J usage is TRBJ1-5, with 7 positions matching TRBD1. Per the germline V gene, CDR1 is MDHEN and CDR2 is SYDVKM. The ends lost 8 bases at V and 7 bases at J; junction bases unmatched: 17. This CDR3 contains 16 residues.

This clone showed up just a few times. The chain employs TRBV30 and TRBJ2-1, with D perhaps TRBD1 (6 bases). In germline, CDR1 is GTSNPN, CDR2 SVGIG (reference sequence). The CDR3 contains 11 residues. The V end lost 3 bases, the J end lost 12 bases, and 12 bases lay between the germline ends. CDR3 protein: CAWSGQGRQFF. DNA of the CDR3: TGTGCCTGGAGCGGGCAGGGGAGGCAGTTCTTC.

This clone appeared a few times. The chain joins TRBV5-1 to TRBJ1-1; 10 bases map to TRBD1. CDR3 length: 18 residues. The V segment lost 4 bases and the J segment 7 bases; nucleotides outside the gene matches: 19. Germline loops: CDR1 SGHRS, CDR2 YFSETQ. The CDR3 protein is CASSPTTDPGQGRVEAFF. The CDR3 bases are TGCGCCAGCAGCCCGACAACTGATCCGGGACAGGGGAGGGTTGAAGCTTTCTTT.

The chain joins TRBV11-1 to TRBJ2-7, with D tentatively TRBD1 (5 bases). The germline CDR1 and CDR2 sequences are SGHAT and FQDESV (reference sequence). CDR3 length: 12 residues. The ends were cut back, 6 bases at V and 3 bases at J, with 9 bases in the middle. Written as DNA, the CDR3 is TGTGCCAGCAGTCCTACAGGCTACGAGCAGTACTTC. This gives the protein CASSPTGYEQYF. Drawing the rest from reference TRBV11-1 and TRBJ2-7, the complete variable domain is EAEVAQSPRYKITEKSQAVAFWCDPISGHATLYWYRQILGQGPELLVQFQDESVVDDSQLPKDRFSAERLKGVDSTLKIQPAELGDSAMYLCASSPTGYEQYFGPGTRLTVT.

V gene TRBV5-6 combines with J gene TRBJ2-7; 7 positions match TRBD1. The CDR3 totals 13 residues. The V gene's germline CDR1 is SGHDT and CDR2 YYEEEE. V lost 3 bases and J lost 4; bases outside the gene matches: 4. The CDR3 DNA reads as TGTGCCAGCAGCTCGACAGGGTCGTACGAGCAGTACTTC. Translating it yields CASSSTGSYEQYF.

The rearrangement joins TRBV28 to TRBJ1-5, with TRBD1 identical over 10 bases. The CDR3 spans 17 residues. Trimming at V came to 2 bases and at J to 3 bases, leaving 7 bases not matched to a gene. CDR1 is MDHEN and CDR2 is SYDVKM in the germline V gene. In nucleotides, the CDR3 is TGTGCCAGCAGTTTAGACGGGACAGGGGCTTACAATCAGCCCCAGCATTTT. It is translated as CASSLDGTGAYNQPQHF.

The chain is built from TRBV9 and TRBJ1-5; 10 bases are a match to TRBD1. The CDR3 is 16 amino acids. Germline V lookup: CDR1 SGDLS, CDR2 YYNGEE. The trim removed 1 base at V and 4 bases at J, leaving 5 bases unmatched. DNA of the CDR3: TGTGCCAGCAGCGTACGACAGGGGGCGCGGAATCAGCCCCAGCATTTT. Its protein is CASSVRQGARNQPQHF.

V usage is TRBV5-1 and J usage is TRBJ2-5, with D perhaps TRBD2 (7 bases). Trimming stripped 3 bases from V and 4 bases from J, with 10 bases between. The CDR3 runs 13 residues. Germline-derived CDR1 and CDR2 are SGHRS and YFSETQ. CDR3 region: CASSYGGPETQYF. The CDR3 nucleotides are TGCGCCAGCAGCTACGGGGGGCCAGAGACCCAGTACTTC.

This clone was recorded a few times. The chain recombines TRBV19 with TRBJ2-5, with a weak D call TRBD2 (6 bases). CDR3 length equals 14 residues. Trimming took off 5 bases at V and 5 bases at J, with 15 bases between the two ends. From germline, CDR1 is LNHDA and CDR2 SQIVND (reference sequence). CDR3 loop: CASSSTGGVETQYF. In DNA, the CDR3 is TGTGCCAGTAGTTCGACGGGCGGGGTCGAGACCCAGTACTTC.

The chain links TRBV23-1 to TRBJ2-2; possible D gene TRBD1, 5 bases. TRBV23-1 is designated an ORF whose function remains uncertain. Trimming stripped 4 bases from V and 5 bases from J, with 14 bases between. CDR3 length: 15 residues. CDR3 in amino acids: CASSRVGAPTGELFF. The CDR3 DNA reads TGCGCCAGCAGTCGGGTAGGGGCCCCAACCGGGGAGCTGTTTTTT.

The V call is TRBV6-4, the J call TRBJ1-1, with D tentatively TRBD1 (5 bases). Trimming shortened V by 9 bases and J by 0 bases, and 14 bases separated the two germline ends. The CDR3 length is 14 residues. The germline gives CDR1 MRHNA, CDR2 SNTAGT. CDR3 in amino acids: CARGTGGLNTEAFF. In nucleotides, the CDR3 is TGTGCCAGGGGTACCGGGGGATTGAACACTGAAGCTTTCTTT.

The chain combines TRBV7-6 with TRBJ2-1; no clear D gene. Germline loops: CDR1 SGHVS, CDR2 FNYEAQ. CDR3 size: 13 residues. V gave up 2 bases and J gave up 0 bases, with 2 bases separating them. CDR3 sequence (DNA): TGTGCCAGCAGCTTACGCTCCTACAATGAGCAGTTCTTC. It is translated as CASSLRSYNEQFF.

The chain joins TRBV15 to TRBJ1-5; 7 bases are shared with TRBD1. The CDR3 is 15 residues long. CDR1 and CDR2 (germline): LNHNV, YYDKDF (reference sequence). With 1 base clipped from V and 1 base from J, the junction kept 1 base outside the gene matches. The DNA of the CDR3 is TGTGCCACCAGCAGAGGACAGGGAAGCAATCAGCCCCAGCATTTT. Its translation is CATSRGQGSNQPQHF.

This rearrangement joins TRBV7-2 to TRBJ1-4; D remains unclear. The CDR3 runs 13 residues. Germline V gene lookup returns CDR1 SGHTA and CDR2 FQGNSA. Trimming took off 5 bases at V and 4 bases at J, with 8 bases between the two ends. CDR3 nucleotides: TGTGCCAGCAGCCCTAATCGTAATGAAAAACTGTTTTTT. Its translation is CASSPNRNEKLFF.